This T cell receptor (beta chain) derives from a study of breast tumors, draining lymph nodes, adjacent tissues. As concerns this clonotype: Its antigen is currently unknown.

Study-wide points: That most tumor T cells come from lymph nodes remained unproven. Most tumor T cells seemingly derive from lymph node, then expand in tumor. Compared with lymph nodes, tumors were less diverse; compared with nontumor tissue, more.

TCRdb redid the calling of the multiplex PCR reads with MiXCR, one entry per CDR3 protein. The sample holds around 230,000 distinct CDR3 sequences, under 40% seen once. The lymph nodes were axillary draining lymph nodes from breast cancer patients. CDR1 is PRHDT and CDR2 is FYEKMQ in the germline V gene (reference sequence). The V end was cut by 0 bases, the J end by 7 bases, with 10 bases between. This CDR3 region has 13 residues. V is TRBV13 and J is TRBJ2-7; D might be TRBD2 (6 bases). The source is a female donor with breast cancer. Some clones in this sample may be carry-over from other donors' samples. What was sequenced was axillary lymph node tissue. The CDR3 DNA follows: TGTGCCAGCAGCTTAGGGCCGCGGGGAGAGCAGTACTTC. Its protein product is CASSLGPRGEQYF.